This TCR beta chain was obtained from a study of blood T cell repertoires in COVID-19. On the study more broadly: Sample material is recorded as cDNA or gDNA derived from T cells, B-cell-depleted T cells, or PBMCs.

Two consecutive negative NP/OP PCR tests, clearance, or resolved symptoms defined Cohort 3 recovery. Produced via immunoSEQ multiplex PCR; TCRdb's table is partial and in-frame only. The sample includes hundreds of thousands of clones, 75% to 90% of them seen just once. CDR3 size: 18 residues. The chain employs TRBV21-1 and TRBJ1-2; the table gives TRBD1 as D, unverified against the DNA. TRBV21-1 is classified as a pseudogene. The sequence derives from a man aged 55 to 70 who had recovered from COVID-19. Sequencing was performed on PBMCs or T cells enriched from blood (not recorded which). The CDR3 DNA follows: TGTGCCAGCATCTCGAGGAGGGCTGACAGGGCACTTATCTATGGCTACACCTTC. Its translation: CASISRRADRALIYGYTF.